A selection of T cell receptor beta chains follows, all from one sample in a study of T cell responses to AZD1222 COVID-19 vaccine. The table came from immunoSEQ multiplex PCR; TCRdb's copy has only in-frame clones and leaves some out. The table lists about 170,000 clones, over 90% of them singletons. The sequencing here drew on peripheral blood, taken on day 0 of AZD1222 vaccination. The receptors were gathered from an adult in good health. CDR3s include the opening cysteine and the closing phenylalanine or tryptophan. A D gene is named only where the DNA matches it firmly. Clone size appears in some rows only: once, few, many, or a class for an expanded clone.

>TRBJ1-2|TRBV28|.|.
CASLGAGVYLGYGYTF
TGTGCCAGCCTTGGGGCAGGGGTTTATTTGGGCTATGGCTACACCTTC
>TRBJ1-1|TRBV11-2|TRBD1|.
CASRSQGANTEAFF
TGTGCCAGCAGATCACAGGGGGCGAACACTGAAGCTTTCTTT
>TRBJ1-6|TRBV7-9|.|.
CASSLSGDGSPLHF
TGTGCCAGCAGCTTATCGGGGGATGGGTCACCCCTCCACTTT
>TRBJ1-2|TRBV14|.|.
CASSPLAGNYGYTF
TGTGCCAGCAGCCCTTTGGCGGGGAACTATGGCTACACCTTC
>TRBJ1-5|TRBV19|.|.
CASSILGRGGNQPQHF
TGTGCCAGTAGTATTCTAGGGCGAGGAGGCAATCAGCCCCAGCATTTT
>TRBJ2-7|TRBV6-1|.|.
CASSEGQTYEQYF
TGTGCCAGCAGTGAGGGTCAGACCTACGAGCAGTACTTC
>TRBJ1-1|TRBV28|TRBD1|.
CATRTGGTEAFF
TGTGCCACCCGGACAGGGGGGACTGAAGCTTTCTTT
>TRBJ1-5|TRBV27|TRBD1|once
CASSESGTGNQPQHF
TGTGCCAGCAGTGAATCCGGGACAGGGAATCAGCCCCAGCATTTT
>TRBJ1-6|TRBV27|.|.
CASSQVESPLHF
TGTGCCAGCAGTCAGGTGGAATCACCCCTCCACTTT
>TRBJ1-2|TRBV7-6|TRBD1|.
CASSLTQGAGGGGYTF
TGTGCCAGCAGCTTAACCCAGGGGGCTGGAGGCGGCGGCTACACCTTC
>TRBJ1-4|TRBV19|.|once
CASSVQATNEKLFF
TGTGCCAGTAGTGTACAGGCAACTAATGAAAAACTGTTTTTT
>TRBJ1-1|TRBV5-8|.|.
CASSEWVNGATEAFF
TGTGCCAGCAGCGAATGGGTTAATGGGGCCACTGAAGCTTTCTTT
>TRBJ1-1|TRBV28|.|.
CASSPAGYTEAFF
TGTGCCAGCAGTCCTGCAGGGTACACTGAAGCTTTCTTT
>TRBJ2-3|TRBV5-1|TRBD2|once
CASSPGLAVTDTQYF
TGCGCCAGCAGCCCCGGACTAGCGGTCACAGATACGCAGTATTTT
>TRBJ2-7|TRBV5-4|.|.
CASSTDGYEQYF
TGTGCCAGCAGCACCGACGGCTACGAGCAGTACTTC
>TRBJ1-6|TRBV28|.|.
CASSFSQGHSPLHF
TGTGCCAGCAGTTTCAGCCAGGGACACTCACCCCTCCACTTT
>TRBJ2-7|TRBV29-1|.|.
CSVGGISGYEQYF
TGCAGCGTTGGAGGCATTTCGGGCTACGAGCAGTACTTC
>TRBJ2-3|TRBV11-2|TRBD2|.
CASSRQAGAVTDTQYF
TGTGCCAGCAGCCGTCAAGCGGGAGCTGTTACAGATACGCAGTATTTT
>TRBJ2-1|TRBV27|TRBD2|.
CASIERTSGSNEQFF
TGTGCCAGCATAGAACGGACTAGCGGGAGCAATGAGCAGTTCTTC
>TRBJ1-1|TRBV19|.|.
CASSTQLGRLAFF
TGTGCCAGTAGTACCCAATTGGGACGTTTAGCTTTCTTT
>TRBJ1-2|TRBV5-1|.|.
CASRDGYYGYTF
TGCGCCAGCAGAGACGGGTACTATGGCTACACCTTC
>TRBJ1-5|TRBV3-1/TRBV3-2|.|.
CASSFGRVYQPQHF
TGTGCCAGCAGCTTCGGAAGGGTCTATCAGCCCCAGCATTTT
>TRBJ1-3|TRBV18|.|.
CASSPGQENTIYF
TGTGCCAGCTCACCGGGACAAGAAAACACCATATATTTT
>TRBJ1-1|TRBV6-5|TRBD1|.
CASRRDSTEAFF
TGTGCCAGCAGAAGGGACAGCACTGAAGCTTTCTTT
>TRBJ1-6|TRBV6-1|TRBD1|.
CASSDGQAQISPLHF
TGTGCCAGCAGTGACGGACAGGCCCAAATTTCACCCCTCCACTTT
>TRBJ1-1|TRBV7-2|TRBD1|.
CASSATGHFNTEAFF
TGTGCCAGCAGCGCGACAGGGCATTTTAACACTGAAGCTTTCTTT
>TRBJ2-1|TRBV11-1|.|.
CASSLGAGFGDEQFF
TGTGCCAGCAGCTTAGGGGCGGGGTTTGGCGATGAGCAGTTCTTC
>TRBJ1-5|TRBV27|.|.
CASSGGPEVSNQPQHF
TGTGCCTCCTCGGGAGGGCCGGAGGTTAGCAATCAGCCCCAGCATTTT
>TRBJ1-5|TRBV4-2|TRBD1|.
CASSLDRGGTQPQHF
TGTGCCAGCAGTCTAGACAGGGGAGGCACTCAGCCCCAGCATTTT
>TRBJ2-5|TRBV7-2|TRBD1|.
CASSPGQGGYGETQYF
TGTGCCAGCAGCCCCGGACAGGGGGGGTATGGGGAGACCCAGTACTTC
>TRBJ1-3|TRBV6-5|.|.
CASSFDRYSGNTIYF
TGTGCCAGCTCTTTTGACCGTTACTCTGGAAACACCATATATTTT
>TRBJ1-4|TRBV27|TRBD1|.
CASSSLKGGLSGWTNEKLFF
TGTGCCAGCAGTTCCTTAAAAGGGGGCCTCTCTGGGTGGACTAATGAAAAACTGTTTTTT
>TRBJ1-1|TRBV13|.|.
CASPGTGVNTEAFF
TGTGCCAGCCCCGGGACGGGGGTGAACACTGAAGCTTTCTTT
>TRBJ2-5|TRBV7-8|.|.
CASSPEGGGLRGTQYF
TGTGCCAGCAGCCCAGAGGGGGGGGGACTCCGTGGGACCCAGTACTTC
>TRBJ2-2|TRBV7-9|.|.
CARGGIGELFF
TGTGCCAGAGGGGGTATCGGGGAGCTGTTTTTT
>TRBJ1-6|TRBV18|TRBD1|.
CASSPGTANSPLHF
TGTGCCAGCTCACCAGGGACAGCGAATTCACCCCTCCACTTT
>TRBJ1-6|TRBV9|.|few
CASSEGVNSPLHF
TGTGCCAGCAGCGAGGGGGTTAATTCACCCCTCCACTTT
>TRBJ1-1|TRBV7-8|TRBD1|.
CASSRSQTGMNTEAFF
TGTGCCAGCAGCCGGAGCCAGACAGGGATGAACACTGAAGCTTTCTTT
>TRBJ2-2|TRBV27|.|.
CATCLGGGGNTGELFF
TGTGCCACCTGTCTTGGTGGAGGTGGAAACACCGGGGAGCTGTTTTTT
>TRBJ2-7|TRBV27|TRBD2|.
CASRGTTIAFEQYF
TGTGCCAGCAGGGGGACTACCATCGCCTTCGAGCAGTACTTC
>TRBJ1-2|TRBV10-3|TRBD1|once
CAIRDGTGGKYGYTF
TGTGCCATCAGAGATGGGACAGGGGGTAAATATGGCTACACCTTC
>TRBJ2-1|TRBV7-9|TRBD2|.
CASSLGSGGRAAGNEQFF
TGTGCCAGCAGCTTGGGTAGTGGCGGGAGAGCTGCGGGAAATGAGCAGTTCTTC
>TRBJ2-1|TRBV7-6|.|.
CASSLRVVPNEQFF
TGTGCCAGCAGCTTAAGGGTAGTCCCGAATGAGCAGTTCTTC
>TRBJ1-6|TRBV4-2|.|.
CASSQDGRGGSPLHF
TGTGCCAGCAGCCAAGATGGCAGGGGAGGGTCACCCCTCCACTTT
>TRBJ1-5|TRBV6-5|.|few
CASSPDVSQPQHF
TGTGCCAGCAGCCCGGACGTGAGTCAGCCCCAGCATTTT
>TRBJ2-1|TRBV19|TRBD2|.
CASSTSGGAYNEQFF
TGTGCCAGTAGTACTAGCGGGGGGGCGTATAATGAGCAGTTCTTC
>TRBJ2-2|TRBV24-1|.|.
CATSSQDTDTGELFF
TGTGCCACCAGTAGCCAGGACACGGACACCGGGGAGCTGTTTTTT
>TRBJ1-1|TRBV10-2|.|.
CASSLQKINTEAFF
TGCGCCAGCAGCCTACAGAAGATTAACACTGAAGCTTTCTTT
>TRBJ2-3|TRBV19|TRBD2|.
CASSPIISGENTDTQYF
TGTGCCAGTAGTCCGATCATTAGCGGGGAGAACACAGATACGCAGTATTTT
>TRBJ2-5|TRBV18|TRBD1|.
CASSLSPGTGFWETQYF
TGTGCCAGCTCACTATCGCCCGGGACAGGGTTTTGGGAGACCCAGTACTTC
>TRBJ2-5|TRBV5-5|.|.
CASSLSVRDHQETQYF
TGTGCCAGCAGCTTGTCGGTCAGGGACCACCAAGAGACCCAGTACTTC
>TRBJ2-7|TRBV2|.|.
CASSEVGYEQYF
TGTGCCAGCAGTGAAGTGGGCTACGAGCAGTACTTC
>TRBJ1-1|TRBV7-6|.|.
CASSLARAGNTEAFF
TGTGCCAGCAGCTTAGCGCGGGCAGGGAACACTGAAGCTTTCTTT
>TRBJ2-6|TRBV23-1|.|.
CAEGTSGANVLTF
TGCGCCGAAGGGACATCTGGGGCCAACGTCCTGACTTTC
>TRBJ2-3|TRBV6-5|TRBD2|.
CASSKLAGVVDTQYF
TGTGCCAGCAGTAAGCTAGCGGGGGTGGTAGATACGCAGTATTTT